This T cell receptor beta chain originates from a study of patients and donors after allogeneic stem cell transplantation. TCRdb recomputed calls from the RT-PCR reads with MiXCR, one row per CDR3 protein. Among 410,000 or so distinct CDR3 sequences, under 20% were seen once, and the ten largest hold around 7.2%. The sequence was collected from a human donor who was either an allogeneic HSCT recipient or a stem cell or donor lymphocyte infusion donor (not recorded which). It is not recorded whose cells these are; they may come from a transplant donor. Sequencing was performed on blood, either unsorted or a sorted T cell fraction (not recorded which).

CDR3 residues: CSARDPRAGSTDSPLHF. The CDR3 bases are TGCAGTGCTAGAGATCCGAGGGCCGGGAGTACCGATTCACCCCTCCACTTT. This chain links TRBV20-1 with TRBJ1-6; D is uncertain. V was cut by 0 bases and J by 8 bases, with 20 bases left in between. There are 17 residues in the CDR3. The germline CDR1 and CDR2 sequences are DFQATT and SNEGSKA (reference sequence).